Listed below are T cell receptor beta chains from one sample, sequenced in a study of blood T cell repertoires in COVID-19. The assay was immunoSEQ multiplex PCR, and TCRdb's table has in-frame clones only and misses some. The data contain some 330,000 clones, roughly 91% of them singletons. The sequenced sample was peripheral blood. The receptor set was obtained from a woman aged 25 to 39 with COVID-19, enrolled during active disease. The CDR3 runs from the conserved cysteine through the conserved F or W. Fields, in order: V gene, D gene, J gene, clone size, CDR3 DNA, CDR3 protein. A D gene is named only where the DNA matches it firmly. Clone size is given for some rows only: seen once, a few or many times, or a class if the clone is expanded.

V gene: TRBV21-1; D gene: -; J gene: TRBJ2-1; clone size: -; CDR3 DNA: TGTGCCAGTTCGGACTGTTGCTACAATGAGCAGTTCTTC; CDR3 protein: CASSDCCYNEQFF
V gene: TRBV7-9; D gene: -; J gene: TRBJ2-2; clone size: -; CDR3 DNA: TGTGCCAGCAGCTCCCTTGGCGGCACCGGGGAGCTGTTTTTT; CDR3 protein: CASSSLGGTGELFF
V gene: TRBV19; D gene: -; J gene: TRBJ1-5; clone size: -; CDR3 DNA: TGTGCCAGTTCGTTTTACCGCTTCGGGAGCAATCAGCCCCAGCATTTT; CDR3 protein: CASSFYRFGSNQPQHF
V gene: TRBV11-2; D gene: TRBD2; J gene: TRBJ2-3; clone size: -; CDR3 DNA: TGTGCCAGCAGCTTAGGGTACGGTAGCGGGACAGATACGCAGTATTTT; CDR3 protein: CASSLGYGSGTDTQYF
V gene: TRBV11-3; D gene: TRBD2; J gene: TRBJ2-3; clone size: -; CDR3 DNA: TGTGCCAGCAGCTTAGATGGGGGACTAGCGGGAACCACAGATACGCAGTATTTT; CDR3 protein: CASSLDGGLAGTTDTQYF
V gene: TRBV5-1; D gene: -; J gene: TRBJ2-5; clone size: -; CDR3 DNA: TGCGCCAGCAGCTTAGTAGGCGCGCCCGGGGAGACCCAGTACTTC; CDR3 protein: CASSLVGAPGETQYF
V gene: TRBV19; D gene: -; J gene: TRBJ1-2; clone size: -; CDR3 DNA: TGTGCCAGTAGTATGGGGACACTCGGCTACACCTTC; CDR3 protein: CASSMGTLGYTF
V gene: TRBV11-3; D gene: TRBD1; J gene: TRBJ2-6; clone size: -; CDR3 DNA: TGTGCCAGCAGCTTGCAGGGGGACGTCCTGACTTTC; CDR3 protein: CASSLQGDVLTF
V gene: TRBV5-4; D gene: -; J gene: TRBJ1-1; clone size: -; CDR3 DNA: TGTGCCAGCAGCACCGCAGGGTCCGAAGCTTTCTTT; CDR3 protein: CASSTAGSEAFF
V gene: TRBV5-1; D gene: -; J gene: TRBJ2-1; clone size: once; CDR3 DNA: TGCGCCAGCAGCTTCGGGGGAGCCAATGAGCAGTTCTTC; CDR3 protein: CASSFGGANEQFF
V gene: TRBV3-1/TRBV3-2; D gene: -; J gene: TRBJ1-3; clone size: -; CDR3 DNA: TGTGCCAGCAGCCCAAACAGGGTCTCTGGAAACACCATATATTTT; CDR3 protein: CASSPNRVSGNTIYF
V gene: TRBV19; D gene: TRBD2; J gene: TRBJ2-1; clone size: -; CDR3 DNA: TGTGCCACCCGAGCGGGGGGGAGCTCCTACAATGAGCAGTTCTTC; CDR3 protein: CATRAGGSSYNEQFF
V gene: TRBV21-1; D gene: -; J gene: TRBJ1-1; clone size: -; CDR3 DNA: TGTGCCAGCAGCAAATCGCCCGATGGAGCAGACGACACTGAAGCTTTCTTT; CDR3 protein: CASSKSPDGADDTEAFF
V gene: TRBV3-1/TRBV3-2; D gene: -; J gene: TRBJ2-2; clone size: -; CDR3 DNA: TGTGCCAGCAGCCAAGATCAGGGCACCGGGGAGCTGTTTTTT; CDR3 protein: CASSQDQGTGELFF
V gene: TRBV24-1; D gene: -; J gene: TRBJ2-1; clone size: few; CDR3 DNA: TGTGCCACCAGTGATTATACAGGTGGTGTTGAGTACAATGAGCAGTTCTTC; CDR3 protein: CATSDYTGGVEYNEQFF
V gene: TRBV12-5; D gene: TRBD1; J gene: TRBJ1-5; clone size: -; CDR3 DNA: TGTGCTAGTGGTTCCCAGACAGGGAGACAGCCCCAGCATTTT; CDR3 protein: CASGSQTGRQPQHF
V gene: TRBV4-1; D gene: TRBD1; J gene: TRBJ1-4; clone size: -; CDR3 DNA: TGCGCCAGCAGCCATATCACAGGGGGCTTGGCTAATGAAAAACTGTTTTTT; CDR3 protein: CASSHITGGLANEKLFF
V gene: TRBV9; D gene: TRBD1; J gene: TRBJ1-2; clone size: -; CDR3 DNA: TGTGCCAGCAGCACCCGACAGGGGATTTATGGCTACACCTTC; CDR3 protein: CASSTRQGIYGYTF
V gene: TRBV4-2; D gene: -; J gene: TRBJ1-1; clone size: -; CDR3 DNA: TGTGCCAGCAGCCAAGCGCAGGGTGCAGGGATGAACACTGAAGCTTTCTTT; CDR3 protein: CASSQAQGAGMNTEAFF
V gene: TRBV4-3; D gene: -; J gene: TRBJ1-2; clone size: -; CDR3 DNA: TGCGCCAGCCGGGGGGAGAATAACTATGGCTACACCTTC; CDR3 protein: CASRGENNYGYTF
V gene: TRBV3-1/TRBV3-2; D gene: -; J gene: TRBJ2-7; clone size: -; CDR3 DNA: TGTGCCAGCAGCTTCTCGGACAGCACGGTGTACTTC; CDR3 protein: CASSFSDSTVYF
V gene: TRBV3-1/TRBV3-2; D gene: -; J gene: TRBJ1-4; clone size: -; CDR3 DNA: TGTGCCAGCAGCCAAAACAGGGAATATGAAAAACTGTTTTTT; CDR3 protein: CASSQNREYEKLFF